These 10 T cell receptor beta chains originate from one sample sequenced in a study of technical replicates of blood from a handful of donors. Profiled with immunoSEQ multiplex PCR; TCRdb holds only in-frame clones, not every one. The table records 80,000 to 85,000 clones, 89% of them present only once. The sequenced sample consisted of T cells isolated from PBMCs. Source of these receptors: a human donor in good health.

V usage is TRBV13 and J usage is TRBJ2-7, with 8 bases that match TRBD2. V lost 5 bases, J lost 2 bases, and 11 bases stayed unmatched. Per the germline V gene, CDR1 is PRHDT and CDR2 is FYEKMQ (reference sequence). CDR3 length: 16 residues. The CDR3 loop reads CASSPGGASGTYEQYF. The CDR3 DNA reads TGTGCCAGCAGCCCGGGGGGGGCCTCAGGCACCTACGAGCAGTACTTC.

The chain joins TRBV28 to TRBJ2-7, with TRBD2 identical over 10 bases. The CDR3 length is 14 residues. Germline assignment: CDR1 MDHEN and CDR2 SYDVKM. After removal of 8 bases from V and 2 bases from J, the junction contained 6 bases not matched to a gene. The CDR3 nucleotides are TGTGCCAGCTCCCTTCTAGCGGGAGCCTACGAGCAGTACTTC. It is translated as CASSLLAGAYEQYF.

The chain employs TRBV2 and TRBJ1-2, with TRBD1 matching 8 bases. J was trimmed by 8 bases and V by 7 bases; bases with no gene match: 6. The germline V gene encodes CDR1 SNHLY and CDR2 FYNNEI. There are 12 residues in the CDR3. The DNA for the CDR3 is TGTGCCAGCACTAAGACAGGGGAGGGCTACACCTTC. Protein: CASTKTGEGYTF.

This chain joins TRBV9 and TRBJ2-1; 9 bases align to TRBD2. The CDR3 length is 17 residues. J lost 0 bases, V lost 1 base, and 5 bases had no gene match. Germline V gives CDR1 SGDLS, CDR2 YYNGEE. DNA for the CDR3: TGTGCCAGCAGCGTATTTCGCGGGAGGGGCTCCTACAATGAGCAGTTCTTC. It yields the protein CASSVFRGRGSYNEQFF.

V gene TRBV7-3 combines with J gene TRBJ2-2, with D possibly matching TRBD1 (6 bases). The CDR3 loop spans 14 amino acids. CDR1 is SGHTA and CDR2 is FQGTGA in the germline V gene. Trimming stripped 5 bases from V and 5 bases from J, with 12 bases between. The CDR3 DNA reads as TGTGCCAGCAGCCCACAGGGTTTAACCGGGGAGCTGTTTTTT. Translating gives CASSPQGLTGELFF.

V usage is TRBV7-9 and J usage is TRBJ2-3; 7 bases are a match to TRBD2. From germline, CDR1 is SEHNR and CDR2 FQNEAQ (reference sequence). Unmatched junction bases numbered 15, after V lost 5 bases and J lost 4 bases. This CDR3 has 17 amino acids. CDR3 sequence reads: CASSISLRLREPDTQYF. The CDR3 DNA follows: TGTGCCAGCAGCATATCGCTAAGGCTGCGGGAGCCAGATACGCAGTATTTT.

The chain links TRBV4-3 to TRBJ2-3; D may be TRBD2 (6 bases). V shed 7 bases and J shed 3 bases, with 20 bases lying between them. From germline, CDR1 is LGHNA and CDR2 YSLEER. The length of the CDR3 is 16 residues. The CDR3 DNA reads TGCGCCAGCACCCCAGAAGTGGGCGGGGTGACAGATACGCAGTATTTT. Protein: CASTPEVGGVTDTQYF.

The chain is built from TRBV21-1 and TRBJ2-6; the DNA was not compared with TRBD2, the D call given in the table. TRBV21-1 is a recognized pseudogene. CDR3 length: 23 residues. The DNA for the CDR3 is TGTGCCAGCAGCAAAATCCCGAAGACTAGCGGGAGGCCGAGGCTCTCTGGGGCCAACGTCCTGACTTTC. Translated, it gives CASSKIPKTSGRPRLSGANVLTF.

The gene calls are TRBV29-1 and TRBJ2-7; possible D gene TRBD1, 6 bases. The CDR3 length is 12 residues. Germline lookup yields CDR1 SQVTM and CDR2 ANQGSEA. Trimming pared 4 bases from V and 5 bases from J, leaving 12 bases between. The DNA of the CDR3 is TGCAGCGTTGGAAACAGGGTCGACGAGCAGTACTTC. Translating it yields CSVGNRVDEQYF.

The chain has TRBV6-5 and TRBJ1-1; 7 bases align to TRBD1. The length of the CDR3 is 13 residues. V was clipped by 7 bases and J by 6 bases; unmatched bases: 8. Germline lookup yields CDR1 MNHEY and CDR2 SVGAGI. The CDR3 DNA follows: TGTGCCAGCAACTTAAGGGGGCGGCCTGAAGCTTTCTTT. Protein sequence: CASNLRGRPEAFF.